The 19 T cell receptor beta chains in this list originate from one sample, sequenced in a study of shared clonotypes between healthy human individuals. The assay was immunoSEQ multiplex PCR, and TCRdb's table has in-frame clones only and misses some. The table records about 490,000 clones, roughly 80% of them present only once. Sequencing was performed on PBMCs. These receptors were taken from a woman aged 40 to 50 in good health. Some clones in this sample may be carry-over from other donors' samples.

CDR3 DNA: TGTGCCTGGAGAGCCGGGACAGGGCTAACAGATACGCAGTATTTT. Protein product: CAWRAGTGLTDTQYF. V is TRBV30 and J is TRBJ2-3; 9 bases agree with TRBD1. Trimming took 3 bases from V and 3 from J; bases not matched to a gene: 7. Germline CDR1 GTSNPN, CDR2 SVGIG (reference sequence). The CDR3 has 15 amino acids.

Many counts were recorded for this clone. The chain couples TRBV28 to TRBJ2-2; D could derive from TRBD1 or TRBD2 (5 bases each). The CDR3 is 14 amino acids. V was shortened by 6 bases and J by 6 bases, with 14 bases between the two germline ends. Germline CDR1 is MDHEN and CDR2 is SYDVKM. In DNA form, the CDR3 reads TGTGCCAGCAGGGGACCCGGCGAGGCCGGGGAGCTGTTTTTT. This gives the protein CASRGPGEAGELFF. The full variable domain, its missing parts supplied by reference TRBV28 and TRBJ2-2, is DVKVTQSSRYLVKRTGEKVFLECVQDMDHENMFWYRQDPGLGLRLIYFSYDVKMKEKGDIPEGYSVSREKKERFSLILESASTNQTSMYLCASRGPGEAGELFFGEGSRLTVL.

The chain joins TRBV6-1 to TRBJ1-5, with 8 bases identical to TRBD1. CDR3 length: 15 residues. Looked up from germline, CDR1 is MNHNS and CDR2 is SASEGT. The V and J ends lost 6 bases and 0 bases, in that order; junction bases with no gene match: 4. CDR3 sequence (DNA): TGTGCCAGCAGGTGGGGACAGGATAGCAATCAGCCCCAGCATTTT. Protein: CASRWGQDSNQPQHF.

In regard to this clone: This likely reflects a read error, since a far larger clone is one base away. Other DNA sequences in this specimen translate into the identical CDR3. V and J are TRBV7-9 and TRBJ2-7; 7 nucleotides agree with TRBD2. This CDR3 spans 16 amino acids. CDR1 SEHNR and CDR2 FQNEAQ come from the germline V gene (reference sequence). The CDR3 loop is CASSPRGDPRPGEQYF. The DNA for the CDR3 is TGCGCCAGCAGCCCCCGGGGGGACCCCAGGCCGGGGGAGCAGTACTTC.

The V call is TRBV10-1, the J call TRBJ1-5, with 7 bases identical to TRBD1. CDR1 WNHNN and CDR2 SYGVQD come from the germline V gene (reference sequence). The CDR3 has 14 residues. V lost 7 bases and J lost 6; bases outside the gene matches: 9. CDR3: CASIHRQGGQPQHF. As DNA, the CDR3 is TGCGCCAGCATACATCGGCAGGGGGGTCAGCCCCAGCATTTT.

This clone has at least ten counts. Other DNA sequences in this specimen translate into the identical CDR3. This rearrangement joins TRBV6-1 to TRBJ2-3; the match to TRBD1 covers 9 bases. The trim removed 3 bases at V and 6 bases at J, leaving 7 bases unmatched. The CDR3 covers 15 residues. From germline, CDR1 is MNHNS and CDR2 SASEGT. The CDR3 region has the DNA TGTGCCAGCAGTGAGGGGACAGGGAGCGTGGATACGCAGTATTTT. Protein sequence: CASSEGTGSVDTQYF.

This clone came up a few times. The chain links TRBV19 to TRBJ1-5; D gene ambiguous. Germline CDR1 is LNHDA and CDR2 is SQIVND (reference sequence). The CDR3 is made up of 15 amino acids. V shed 4 bases and J shed 0 bases, with 10 bases lying between them. This CDR3 is CASSTPANSNQPQHF. In DNA form, the CDR3 reads TGTGCCAGTAGTACCCCAGCTAATAGCAATCAGCCCCAGCATTTT.

The rearrangement uses TRBV4-3 and TRBJ2-2; 7 nucleotides line up with TRBD1. The J call may be faulty, since TRBJ1-3 better matches the DNA end. In germline, CDR1 is LGHNA, CDR2 YSLEER. CDR3 length: 16 residues. CDR3 in amino acids: CASSQAPTGVYNTIYF. The DNA for the CDR3 is TGCGCCAGCAGCCAAGCACCTACAGGGGTTTATAACACCATATATTTT.

Turning to this clone: A much larger clone lies a single base off, so this may be a read error. CDR3 region: CASSLLAGGETQYF. The DNA for the CDR3 is TGTGCCAGCAGCTTACTCGCAGGGGGGGAGACCCAGTACTTC. The rearrangement joins TRBV7-9 to TRBJ2-5, with D possibly TRBD1 on 7 matching bases. The CDR3 is made up of 14 amino acids. Deletions cut 2 bases from V and 5 bases from J, with 12 bases between. Germline CDR1 and CDR2: SEHNR and FQNEAQ (reference sequence).

This clone is a singleton in its sample. This likely came from a read error, as a far larger clone is one base away. This chain uses TRBV11-1 with TRBJ2-2; D remains ambiguous. CDR1 SGHAT and CDR2 FQDESV come from the germline V gene (reference sequence). The V end lost 8 bases, the J end lost 7 bases, and 14 bases lay between the germline ends. The CDR3 loop spans 13 amino acids. This CDR3 reads CASASVSNGELFF. As DNA, the CDR3 is TGTGCCAGCGCCTCGGTGTCCAACGGGGAGCTGTTTTTT. The complete variable domain, with remaining parts taken from reference TRBV11-1 and TRBJ2-2, reads EAEVAQSPRYKITEKSQAVAFWCDPISGHATLYWYRQILGQGPELLVQFQDESVVDDSQLPKDRFSAERLKGVDSTLKIQPAELGDSAMYLCASASVSNGELFFGEGSRLTVL.

J is TRBJ2-3 and V is TRBV2; D is ambiguous. The CDR3 runs 18 residues. Trimming took off 8 bases at V and 1 base at J, with 25 bases between the two ends. Germline CDR1 reads SNHLY; CDR2 reads FYNNEI. CDR3 sequence reads: CASCFGNLQDPCTDTQYF. The CDR3 coding sequence is TGTGCCAGCTGTTTCGGAAACCTTCAGGATCCCTGCACAGATACGCAGTATTTT.

A few counts support this clone. The rearrangement joins TRBV5-4 to TRBJ2-3; 8 bases map to TRBD1. This CDR3 comprises 16 residues. The trim removed 4 bases at V and 5 bases at J, leaving 12 bases unmatched. Germline CDR1 SGHNT, CDR2 YYREEE (reference sequence). The CDR3 is CASSATSGGAGDTQYF. The DNA for the CDR3 is TGTGCCAGCAGCGCCACTTCAGGGGGCGCGGGAGATACGCAGTATTTT.

Notes on this clone: A far larger clone lies a single base away; this is likely a read error. The V call is TRBV19, the J call TRBJ1-1; D not certain. Per germline, CDR1 LNHDA and CDR2 SQIVND (reference sequence). The length of the CDR3 is 13 residues. Trimming left V 5 bases short and J 2 bases short, with 9 bases between. This CDR3 reads CASSLGLNTEAFF. In DNA, the CDR3 is TGTGCCAGTAGTTTAGGGCTCAACACTGAAGCTTTCTTT.

As concerns this clone: With only one base between it and a far larger clone, this is likely a read error. This chain uses TRBV9 with TRBJ2-5, with D possibly being TRBD2 (5 bases). V lost 4 bases and J lost 4, with 14 bases in between. Germline V gene lookup returns CDR1 SGDLS and CDR2 YYNGEE. The CDR3 spans 14 residues. CDR3 amino acids: CASSSSGCGETQYF. CDR3 DNA sequence: TGTGCCAGCAGCTCCTCGGGGTGCGGAGAGACCCAGTACTTC.

The chain employs TRBV6-1 and TRBJ1-2; D may be TRBD1 (6 bases). The CDR3 totals 15 residues. CDR1 and CDR2 (germline): MNHNS, SASEGT. Trimming removed 5 bases from V and 1 base from J, with 14 bases in between. This CDR3 reads CASSLRGQGNYGYTF. Here the CDR3 DNA reads TGTGCCAGCAGTCTTCGGGGGCAGGGTAACTATGGCTACACCTTC.

This sequence joins TRBV28 and TRBJ2-3, with unresolved D. V was clipped by 2 bases and J by 1 base, with 16 bases between them. Germline loops: CDR1 MDHEN, CDR2 SYDVKM. The CDR3 contains 17 residues. The CDR3 protein is CASSLSAAVGRTDTQYF. Written as DNA, the CDR3 is TGTGCCAGCAGTTTAAGCGCGGCCGTCGGGCGCACAGATACGCAGTATTTT. Full variable domain (missing parts from reference TRBV28 and TRBJ2-3): DVKVTQSSRYLVKRTGEKVFLECVQDMDHENMFWYRQDPGLGLRLIYFSYDVKMKEKGDIPEGYSVSREKKERFSLILESASTNQTSMYLCASSLSAAVGRTDTQYFGPGTRLTVL.

This clone appeared many times. Other DNA sequences in this specimen translate into the identical CDR3. The J gene is TRBJ1-2, the V gene TRBV20-1; D may be TRBD1 (5 bases). V dropped 2 bases and J dropped 10 bases, with 11 bases sitting between them. The CDR3 spans 11 residues. Germline loops: CDR1 DFQATT, CDR2 SNEGSKA (reference sequence). The CDR3 DNA reads as TGCAGTGCTAGACTCGCAGGGTCCTACACCTTC. This codes for CSARLAGSYTF.

The V gene is TRBV7-8, the J gene TRBJ2-2; TRBD1 agrees at 9 bases. Trimming took 3 bases from V and 7 from J; bases not matched to a gene: 6. Germline CDR1 reads SGHVS; CDR2 reads FQNEAQ. The CDR3 has 15 amino acids. CDR3 in amino acids: CASSLSGTGYGELFF. In DNA form, the CDR3 reads TGTGCCAGCAGCTTGTCGGGGACAGGGTACGGGGAGCTGTTTTTT.

This clone was recorded once. The rearrangement links TRBV28 to TRBJ1-5; D is undetermined. Trimming pared 4 bases from V and 7 bases from J, leaving 5 bases between. Germline lookup yields CDR1 MDHEN and CDR2 SYDVKM. The CDR3 has 11 residues. The CDR3 DNA sequence: TGTGCCAGCAGTTCAGAACAGCCCCAGCATTTT. It encodes CASSSEQPQHF.